The 12 T cell receptor beta chains below were found in one sample sequenced in a study of blood T cells in healthy people across ages. It was with a sample-barcoded 5' primer and a J-beta primer mix that a second PCR of roughly 7 to 12 cycles was run. Each CDR3 protein gets one entry after TCRdb re-called the 5' RACE reads with MiXCR. The table lists approximately 790,000 distinct CDR3 sequences, roughly 60% of them singletons. Input material: blood. All receptors come from a man aged 25-45 years in good health.

The rearrangement joins TRBV12-3 or TRBV12-4 to TRBJ2-5; 11 nucleotides line up with TRBD2. The ends lost 4 bases at V and 5 bases at J; junction bases unmatched: 3. The CDR3 contains 14 residues. CDR3 DNA: TGTGCCAGCAGTTCTAGCGGGGGGCGGGAGACCCAGTACTTC. It is translated as CASSSSGGRETQYF.

This clonotype was counted once. The rearrangement joins TRBV11-2 to TRBJ1-4; 8 bases line up with TRBD1. This CDR3 spans 16 amino acids. CDR1 is SGHAT, CDR2 FQNNGV, per germline. Trimming took 5 bases from V and 8 from J; bases not matched to a gene: 13. In DNA form, the CDR3 reads TGTGCCAGCAGCACCCGTCGACAGGGGCTCGGCGAAAAACTGTTTTTT. It encodes CASSTRRQGLGEKLFF.

The chain joins TRBV5-1 to TRBJ2-5, with unresolved D. Germline CDR1 is SGHRS and CDR2 is YFSETQ. The CDR3 sequence is 14 residues long. Deletions cut 6 bases from V and 3 bases from J, with 15 bases between. CDR3 amino acids: CASMLVPSKETQYF. CDR3 nucleotides: TGCGCCAGCATGTTGGTCCCGTCCAAAGAGACCCAGTACTTC. The variable domain in full, completed from reference TRBV5-1 and TRBJ2-5, reads KAGVTQTPRYLIKTRGQQVTLSCSPISGHRSVSWYQQTPGQGLQFLFEYFSETQRNKGNFPGRFSGRQFSNSRSEMNVSTLELGDSALYLCASMLVPSKETQYFGPGTRLLVL.

This clonotype showed up just a few times. V gene TRBV6-5 combines with J gene TRBJ2-7, with D perhaps matching TRBD1 or TRBD2 (5 bases each). The CDR3 contains 13 residues. The germline V gene encodes CDR1 MNHEY and CDR2 SVGAGI. V lost 3 bases and J 3 bases, leaving 9 bases between the germline ends. The CDR3 DNA is TGTGCCAGCAGTTATGGGACCGACTACGAGCAGTACTTC. Translation gives CASSYGTDYEQYF.

A few counts support this clonotype. This sequence joins TRBV27 and TRBJ2-7; no firm D call. With 5 bases removed from V and 3 bases from J, the gap between germline ends came to 14 bases. Looked up from germline, CDR1 is MNHEY and CDR2 is SMNVEV (reference sequence). This CDR3 is 14 amino acids long. The CDR3 DNA is TGTGCCAGCAGTCCACCCCAGAGGAACTACGAGCAGTACTTC. This translates into CASSPPQRNYEQYF.

The CDR3: CSVAGAKRGCNEQFF. Here the CDR3 DNA reads TGCAGCGTTGCCGGGGCGAAGCGAGGATGCAATGAGCAGTTCTTC. The V call is TRBV29-1, the J call TRBJ2-1; the D gene could be TRBD1 or TRBD2 (5 bases each). Trimming stripped 4 bases from V and 6 bases from J, with 19 bases between. The CDR3 sequence is 15 residues long. The V gene's germline CDR1 is SQVTM and CDR2 ANQGSEA.

There are a few counts of this clonotype. V is TRBV7-9 and J is TRBJ2-7, with TRBD2 as a possible D gene (6 bases). CDR1 is SEHNR and CDR2 is FQNEAQ in the germline V gene (reference sequence). The CDR3 contains 13 residues. V was cut by 8 bases and J by 3 bases, with 14 bases left in between. CDR3 amino acids: CASSGGGVYEQYF. The CDR3 DNA is TGTGCCAGCTCCGGAGGCGGGGTCTACGAGCAGTACTTC.

V gene TRBV15 combines with J gene TRBJ1-3, with a weak D call TRBD1 (5 bases). With 0 bases removed from V and 1 base from J, the gap between germline ends came to 13 bases. The CDR3 runs to 17 residues. The V gene's germline CDR1 is LNHNV and CDR2 YYDKDF (reference sequence). The CDR3 region has the DNA TGTGCCACCAGCAGAGATCATATCCGGACATCTGGAAACACCATATATTTT. Amino acids: CATSRDHIRTSGNTIYF.

This clonotype was found a few times. The chain has TRBV28 and TRBJ2-1, with TRBD1 matching 7 bases. There are 14 residues in the CDR3. V shed 3 bases, J shed 6 bases, and the junction held 5 bases outside the gene matches. Germline V gives CDR1 MDHEN, CDR2 SYDVKM. The CDR3 protein is CASSLGDRANEQFF. The CDR3 DNA reads as TGTGCCAGCAGTTTGGGAGACAGGGCCAATGAGCAGTTCTTC.

The rearrangement uses TRBV9 and TRBJ2-7; D assignment may be TRBD1 or TRBD2 (5 bases each). Trimming cost V 0 bases and J 3 bases, with 13 bases left between them. CDR1 SGDLS and CDR2 YYNGEE come from the germline V gene. This CDR3 is built from 15 residues. CDR3 in amino acids: CASSVDGAKDYEQYF. In nucleotides, the CDR3 is TGTGCCAGCAGCGTAGACGGGGCTAAAGACTACGAGCAGTACTTC. The full variable domain, in which reference TRBV9 and TRBJ2-7 provide the parts outside the CDR3, is DSGVTQTPKHLITATGQRVTLRCSPRSGDLSVYWYQQSLDQGLQFLIQYYNGEERAKGNILERFSAQQFPDLHSELNLSSLELGDSALYFCASSVDGAKDYEQYFGPGTRLTVT.

The rearrangement joins TRBV28 to TRBJ2-7; 9 nucleotides line up with TRBD1. Germline CDR1 and CDR2: MDHEN and SYDVKM. The CDR3 covers 16 residues. J lost 0 bases, V lost 5 bases, and 8 bases had no gene match. CDR3 DNA sequence: TGTGCCAGCAGTGTACAGGGACAGGGCACCTCCTACGAGCAGTACTTC. This encodes CASSVQGQGTSYEQYF. The full variable domain, its missing parts supplied by reference TRBV28 and TRBJ2-7, is DVKVTQSSRYLVKRTGEKVFLECVQDMDHENMFWYRQDPGLGLRLIYFSYDVKMKEKGDIPEGYSVSREKKERFSLILESASTNQTSMYLCASSVQGQGTSYEQYFGPGTRLTVT.

This chain uses TRBV20-1 with TRBJ2-7; 15 nucleotides match TRBD2. Germline V CDR1 and CDR2: DFQATT, SNEGSKA (reference sequence). The CDR3 has 15 residues. V shed 5 bases, J shed 2 bases, and the junction held 4 bases outside the gene matches. CDR3 in amino acids: CSAPGTSGGPYEQYF. For the CDR3, the DNA is TGCAGTGCTCCCGGGACTAGCGGGGGGCCCTACGAGCAGTACTTC.